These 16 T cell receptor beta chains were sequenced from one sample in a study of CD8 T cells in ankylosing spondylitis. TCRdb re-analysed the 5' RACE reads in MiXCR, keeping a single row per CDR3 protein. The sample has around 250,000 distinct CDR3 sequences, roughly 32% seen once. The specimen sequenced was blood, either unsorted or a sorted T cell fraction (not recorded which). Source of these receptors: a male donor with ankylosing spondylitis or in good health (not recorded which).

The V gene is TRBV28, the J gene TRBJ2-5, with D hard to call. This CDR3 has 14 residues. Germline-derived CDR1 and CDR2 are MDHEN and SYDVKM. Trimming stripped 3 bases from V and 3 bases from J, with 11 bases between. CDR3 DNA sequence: TGTGCCAGCAGTTTGGTTAGCCGCGAAGAGACCCAGTACTTC. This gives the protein CASSLVSREETQYF.

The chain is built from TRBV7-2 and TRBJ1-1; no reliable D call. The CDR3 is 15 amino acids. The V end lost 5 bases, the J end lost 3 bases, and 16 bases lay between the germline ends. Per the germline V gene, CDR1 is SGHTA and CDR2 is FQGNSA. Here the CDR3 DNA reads TGTGCCAGCAGCCATAGCGGTTGGAGGGACACTGAAGCTTTCTTT. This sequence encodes CASSHSGWRDTEAFF.

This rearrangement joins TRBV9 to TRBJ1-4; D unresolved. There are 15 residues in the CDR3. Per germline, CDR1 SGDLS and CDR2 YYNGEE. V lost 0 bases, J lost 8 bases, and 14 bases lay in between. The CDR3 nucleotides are TGTGCCAGCAGCGTAGAGGCCCGGGTTGGAGAAAAACTGTTTTTT. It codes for CASSVEARVGEKLFF.

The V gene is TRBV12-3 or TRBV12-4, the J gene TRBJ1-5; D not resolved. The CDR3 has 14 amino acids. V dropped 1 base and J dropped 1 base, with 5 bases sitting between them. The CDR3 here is CASSLDQSNQPQHF. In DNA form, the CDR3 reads TGTGCCAGCAGTTTAGACCAGAGCAATCAGCCCCAGCATTTT.

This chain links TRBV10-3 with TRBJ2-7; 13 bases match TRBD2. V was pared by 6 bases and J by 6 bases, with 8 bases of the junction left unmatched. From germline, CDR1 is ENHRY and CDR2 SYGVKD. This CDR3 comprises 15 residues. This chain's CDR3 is CAIRGTSGAPGEQYF. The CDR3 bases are TGTGCCATCAGGGGGACTAGCGGGGCACCGGGCGAGCAGTACTTC.

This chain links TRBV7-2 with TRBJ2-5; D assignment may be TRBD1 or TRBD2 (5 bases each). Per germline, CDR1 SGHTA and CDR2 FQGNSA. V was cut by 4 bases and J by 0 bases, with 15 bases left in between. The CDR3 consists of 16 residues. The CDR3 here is CASSSSVGEHQETQYF. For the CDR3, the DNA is TGTGCCAGCAGCTCCTCAGTGGGGGAGCACCAAGAGACCCAGTACTTC.

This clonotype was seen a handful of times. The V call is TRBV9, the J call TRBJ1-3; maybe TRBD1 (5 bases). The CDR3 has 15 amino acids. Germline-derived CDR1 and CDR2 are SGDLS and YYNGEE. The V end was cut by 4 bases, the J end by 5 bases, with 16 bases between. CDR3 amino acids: CASSTEPGARNTIYF. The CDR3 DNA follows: TGTGCCAGCAGCACCGAACCCGGGGCCCGAAACACCATATATTTT.

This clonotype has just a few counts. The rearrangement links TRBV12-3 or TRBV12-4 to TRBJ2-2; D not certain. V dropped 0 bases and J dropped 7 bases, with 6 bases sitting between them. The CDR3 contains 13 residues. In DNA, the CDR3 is TGTGCCAGCAGTTTAGCCAAAGGCGGGGAGCTGTTTTTT. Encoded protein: CASSLAKGGELFF.

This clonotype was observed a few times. DNA for the CDR3: TGCGCCAGCAGCTTGTCCCTCGGACAGTGGTCCTACGAGCAGTACTTC. It codes for CASSLSLGQWSYEQYF. The rearrangement joins TRBV5-1 to TRBJ2-7; the D gene is possibly TRBD1 (6 bases). V gave up 1 base and J gave up 1 base, with 15 bases separating them. Germline V gene sequence: CDR1 SGHRS, CDR2 YFSETQ. The CDR3 spans 16 residues.

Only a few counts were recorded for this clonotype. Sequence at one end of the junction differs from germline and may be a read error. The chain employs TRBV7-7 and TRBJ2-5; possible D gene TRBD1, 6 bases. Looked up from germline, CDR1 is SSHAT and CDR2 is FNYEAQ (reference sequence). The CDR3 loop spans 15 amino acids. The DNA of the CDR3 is TGTGCTAGCAGCAAGAACCAGGGGTACCAAGAGACCCAGTACTTC. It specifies CASSKNQGYQETQYF.

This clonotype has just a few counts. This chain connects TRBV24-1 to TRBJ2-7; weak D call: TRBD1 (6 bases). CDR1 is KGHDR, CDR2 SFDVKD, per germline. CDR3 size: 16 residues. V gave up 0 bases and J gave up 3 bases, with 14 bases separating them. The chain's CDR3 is CATSDLPSAGVYEQYF. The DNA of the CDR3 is TGTGCCACCAGTGATTTGCCGTCGGCAGGGGTCTACGAGCAGTACTTC.

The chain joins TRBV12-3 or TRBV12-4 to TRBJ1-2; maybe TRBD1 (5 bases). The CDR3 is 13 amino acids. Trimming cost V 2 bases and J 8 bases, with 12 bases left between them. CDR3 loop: CASSLLGDRGYTF. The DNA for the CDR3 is TGTGCCAGCAGTTTACTAGGGGATCGGGGCTACACCTTC.

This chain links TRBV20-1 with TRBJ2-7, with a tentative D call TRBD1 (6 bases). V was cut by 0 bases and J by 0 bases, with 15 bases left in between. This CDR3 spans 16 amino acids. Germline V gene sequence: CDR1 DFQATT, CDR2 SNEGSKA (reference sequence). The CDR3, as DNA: TGCAGTGCTAGAGAGGCAGGGACACCCAGCTCCTACGAGCAGTACTTC. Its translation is CSAREAGTPSSYEQYF.

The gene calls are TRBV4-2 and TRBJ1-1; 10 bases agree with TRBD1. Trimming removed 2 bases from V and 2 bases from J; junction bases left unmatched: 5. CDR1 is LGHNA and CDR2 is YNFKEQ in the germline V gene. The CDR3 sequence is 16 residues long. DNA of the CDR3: TGTGCCAGCAGCCAACTTGGGACAGGGGTAAACACTGAAGCTTTCTTT. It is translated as CASSQLGTGVNTEAFF.

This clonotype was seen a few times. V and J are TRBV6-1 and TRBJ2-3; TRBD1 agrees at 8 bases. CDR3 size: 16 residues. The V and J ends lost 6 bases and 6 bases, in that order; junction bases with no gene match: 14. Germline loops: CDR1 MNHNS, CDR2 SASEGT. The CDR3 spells CASSRYRDRLTDTQYF. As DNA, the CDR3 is TGTGCCAGCAGCCGATATCGGGACAGGCTCACGGATACGCAGTATTTT.

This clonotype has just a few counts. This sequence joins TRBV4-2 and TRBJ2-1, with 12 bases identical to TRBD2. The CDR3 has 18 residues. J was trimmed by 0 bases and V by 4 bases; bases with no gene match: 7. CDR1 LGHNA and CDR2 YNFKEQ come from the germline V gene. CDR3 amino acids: CASSRGLAGTDSYNEQFF. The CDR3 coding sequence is TGTGCCAGCAGCCGAGGACTAGCGGGGACCGACTCCTACAATGAGCAGTTCTTC.